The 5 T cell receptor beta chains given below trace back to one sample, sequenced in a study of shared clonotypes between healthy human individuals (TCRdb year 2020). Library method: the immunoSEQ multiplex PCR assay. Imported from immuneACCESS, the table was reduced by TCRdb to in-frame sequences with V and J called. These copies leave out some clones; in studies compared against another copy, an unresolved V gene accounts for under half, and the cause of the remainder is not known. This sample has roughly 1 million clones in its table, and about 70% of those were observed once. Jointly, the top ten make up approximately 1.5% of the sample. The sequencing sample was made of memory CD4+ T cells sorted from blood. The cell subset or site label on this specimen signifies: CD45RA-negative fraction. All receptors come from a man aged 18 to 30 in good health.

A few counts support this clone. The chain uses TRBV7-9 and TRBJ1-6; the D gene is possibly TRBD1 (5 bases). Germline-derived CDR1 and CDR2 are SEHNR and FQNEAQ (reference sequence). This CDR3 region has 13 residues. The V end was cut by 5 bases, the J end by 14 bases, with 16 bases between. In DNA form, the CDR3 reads TGTGCCAGCAGCCAGAACAGGTGGAACACCCTCCACTTT. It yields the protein CASSQNRWNTLHF.

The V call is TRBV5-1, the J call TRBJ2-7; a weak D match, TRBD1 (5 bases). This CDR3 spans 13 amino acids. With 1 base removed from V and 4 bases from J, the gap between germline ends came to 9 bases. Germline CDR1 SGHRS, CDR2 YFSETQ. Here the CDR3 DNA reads TGCGCCAGCAGCTTGCGGACACAATACGAGCAGTACTTC. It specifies CASSLRTQYEQYF.

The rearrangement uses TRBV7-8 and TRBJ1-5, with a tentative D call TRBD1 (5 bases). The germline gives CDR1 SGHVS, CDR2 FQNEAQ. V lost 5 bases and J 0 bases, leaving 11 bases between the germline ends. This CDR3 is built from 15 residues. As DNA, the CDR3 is TGTGCCAGCAGCCCCCCCAGGGCTAGCAATCAGCCCCAGCATTTT. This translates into CASSPPRASNQPQHF.

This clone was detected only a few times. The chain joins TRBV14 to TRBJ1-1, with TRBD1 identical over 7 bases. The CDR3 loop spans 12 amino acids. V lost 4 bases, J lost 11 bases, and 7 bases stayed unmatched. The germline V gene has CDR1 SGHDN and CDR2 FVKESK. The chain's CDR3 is CASSPRTGAAFF. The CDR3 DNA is TGTGCCAGCAGCCCCCGGACAGGAGCGGCTTTCTTT.

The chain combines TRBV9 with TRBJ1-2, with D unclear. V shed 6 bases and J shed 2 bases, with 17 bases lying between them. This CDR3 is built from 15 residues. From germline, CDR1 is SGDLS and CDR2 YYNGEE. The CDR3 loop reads CASNSPTFGNYGYTF. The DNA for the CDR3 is TGTGCCAGCAATTCCCCAACGTTCGGAAACTATGGCTACACCTTC.